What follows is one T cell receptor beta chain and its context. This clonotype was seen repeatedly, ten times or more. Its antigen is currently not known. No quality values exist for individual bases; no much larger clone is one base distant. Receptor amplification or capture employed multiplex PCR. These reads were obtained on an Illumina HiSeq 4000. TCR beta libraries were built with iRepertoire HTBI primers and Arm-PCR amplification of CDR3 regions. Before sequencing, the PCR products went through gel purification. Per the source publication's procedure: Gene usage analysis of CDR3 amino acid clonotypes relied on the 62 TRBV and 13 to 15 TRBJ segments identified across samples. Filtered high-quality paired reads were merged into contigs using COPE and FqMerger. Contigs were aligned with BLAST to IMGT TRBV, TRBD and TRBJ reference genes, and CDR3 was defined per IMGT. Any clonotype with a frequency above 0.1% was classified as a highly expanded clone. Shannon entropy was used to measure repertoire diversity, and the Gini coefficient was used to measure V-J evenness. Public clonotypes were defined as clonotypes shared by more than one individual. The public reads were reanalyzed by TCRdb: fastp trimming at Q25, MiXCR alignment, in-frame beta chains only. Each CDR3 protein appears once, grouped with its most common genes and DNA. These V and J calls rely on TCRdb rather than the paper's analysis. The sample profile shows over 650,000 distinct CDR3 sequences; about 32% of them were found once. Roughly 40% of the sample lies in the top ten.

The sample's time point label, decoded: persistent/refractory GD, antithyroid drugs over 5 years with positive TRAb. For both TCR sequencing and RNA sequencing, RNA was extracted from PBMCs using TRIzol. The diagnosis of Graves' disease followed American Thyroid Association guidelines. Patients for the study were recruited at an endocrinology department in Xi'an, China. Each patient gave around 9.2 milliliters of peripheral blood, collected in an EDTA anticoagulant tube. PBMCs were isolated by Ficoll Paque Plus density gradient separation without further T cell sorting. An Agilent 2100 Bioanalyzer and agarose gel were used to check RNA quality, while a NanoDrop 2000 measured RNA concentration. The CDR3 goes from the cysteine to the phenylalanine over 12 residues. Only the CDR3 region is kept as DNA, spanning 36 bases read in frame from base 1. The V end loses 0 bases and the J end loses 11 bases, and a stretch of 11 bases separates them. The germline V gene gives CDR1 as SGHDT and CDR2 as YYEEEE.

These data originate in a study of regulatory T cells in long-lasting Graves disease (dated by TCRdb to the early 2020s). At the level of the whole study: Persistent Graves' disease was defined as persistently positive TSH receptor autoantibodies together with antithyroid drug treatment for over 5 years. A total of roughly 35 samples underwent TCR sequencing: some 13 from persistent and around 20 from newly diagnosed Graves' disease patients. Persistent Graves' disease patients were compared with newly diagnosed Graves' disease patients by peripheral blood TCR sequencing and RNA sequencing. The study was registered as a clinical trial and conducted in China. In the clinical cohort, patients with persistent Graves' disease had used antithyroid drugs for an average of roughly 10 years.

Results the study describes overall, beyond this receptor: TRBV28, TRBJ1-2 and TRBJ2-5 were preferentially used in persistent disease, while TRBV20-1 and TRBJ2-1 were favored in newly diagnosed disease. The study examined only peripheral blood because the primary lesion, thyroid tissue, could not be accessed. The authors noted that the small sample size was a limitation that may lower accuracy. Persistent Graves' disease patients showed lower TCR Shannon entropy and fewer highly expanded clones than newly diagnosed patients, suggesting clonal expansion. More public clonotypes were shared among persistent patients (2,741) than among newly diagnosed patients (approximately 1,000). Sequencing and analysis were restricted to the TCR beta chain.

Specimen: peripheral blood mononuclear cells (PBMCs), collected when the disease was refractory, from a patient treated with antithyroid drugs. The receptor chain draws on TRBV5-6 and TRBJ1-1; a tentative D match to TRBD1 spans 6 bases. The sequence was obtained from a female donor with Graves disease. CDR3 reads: CASSLVGGRAFF. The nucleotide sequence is TGTGCCAGCAGCTTGGTAGGGGGTCGGGCTTTCTTT.